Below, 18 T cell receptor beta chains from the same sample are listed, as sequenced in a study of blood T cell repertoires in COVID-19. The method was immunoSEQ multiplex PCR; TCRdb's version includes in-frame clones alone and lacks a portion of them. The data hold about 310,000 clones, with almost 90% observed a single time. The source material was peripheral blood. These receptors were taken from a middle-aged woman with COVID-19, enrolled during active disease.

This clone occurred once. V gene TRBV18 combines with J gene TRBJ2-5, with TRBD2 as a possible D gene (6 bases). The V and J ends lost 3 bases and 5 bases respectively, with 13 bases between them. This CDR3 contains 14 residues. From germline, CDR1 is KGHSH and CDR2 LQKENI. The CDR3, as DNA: TGTGCCAGCTCACCCGTGGGACTGGGCGAGACCCAGTACTTC. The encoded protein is CASSPVGLGETQYF.

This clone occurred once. The CDR3 sequence: CASSDQGAFGEQYF. The CDR3 bases are TGCGCCAGCAGCGATCAGGGGGCTTTCGGGGAGCAGTACTTC. The chain employs TRBV5-1 and TRBJ2-7, with 8 bases matching TRBD1. The V gene end was trimmed by 4 bases and the J gene end by 7 bases; junction bases not matched to a gene: 10. This CDR3 contains 14 residues. The germline V gene encodes CDR1 SGHRS and CDR2 YFSETQ.

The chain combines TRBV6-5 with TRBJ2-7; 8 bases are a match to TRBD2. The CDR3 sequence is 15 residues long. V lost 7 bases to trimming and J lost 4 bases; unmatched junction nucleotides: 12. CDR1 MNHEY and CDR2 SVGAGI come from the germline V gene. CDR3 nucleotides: TGTGCCAGCACCAGAGGGAGTAGCGGGATATACGAGCAGTACTTC. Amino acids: CASTRGSSGIYEQYF.

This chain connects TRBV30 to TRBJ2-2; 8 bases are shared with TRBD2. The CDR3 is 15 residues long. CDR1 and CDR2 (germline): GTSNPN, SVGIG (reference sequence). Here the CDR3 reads CATRAGGPNTGELFF. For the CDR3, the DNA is TGTGCAACGAGGGCGGGGGGCCCGAACACCGGGGAGCTGTTTTTT.

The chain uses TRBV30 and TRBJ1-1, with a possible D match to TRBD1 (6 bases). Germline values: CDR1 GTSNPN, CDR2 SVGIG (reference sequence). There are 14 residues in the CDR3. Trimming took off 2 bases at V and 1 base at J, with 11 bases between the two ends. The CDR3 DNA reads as TGTGCCTGGAGTAGGGGGACAACGAACACTGAAGCTTTCTTT. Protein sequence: CAWSRGTTNTEAFF. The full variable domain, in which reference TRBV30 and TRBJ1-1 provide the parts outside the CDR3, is SQTIHQWPATLVQPVGSPLSLECTVEGTSNPNLYWYRQAAGRGLQLLFYSVGIGQISSEVPQNLSASRPQDRQFILSSKKLLLSDSGFYLCAWSRGTTNTEAFFGQGTRLTVV.

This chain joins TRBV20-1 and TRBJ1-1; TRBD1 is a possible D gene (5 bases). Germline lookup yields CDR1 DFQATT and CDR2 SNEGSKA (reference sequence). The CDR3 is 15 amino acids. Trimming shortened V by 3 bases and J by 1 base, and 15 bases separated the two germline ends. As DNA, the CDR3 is TGCAGTGCTAGTATAAACCGGGGGTGGAACACTGAAGCTTTCTTT. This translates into CSASINRGWNTEAFF.

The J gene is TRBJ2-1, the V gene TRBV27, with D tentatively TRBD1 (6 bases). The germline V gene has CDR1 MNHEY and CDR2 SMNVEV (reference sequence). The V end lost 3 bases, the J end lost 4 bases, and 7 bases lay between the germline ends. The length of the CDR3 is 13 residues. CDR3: CASSLDRYNEQFF. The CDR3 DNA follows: TGTGCCAGCAGTTTGGACAGATACAATGAGCAGTTCTTC.

The CDR3, as DNA: TGTGCCACCAGTTTACGACAGGCCGGAGATACGCAGTATTTT. This sequence encodes CATSLRQAGDTQYF. The V call is TRBV24-1, the J call TRBJ2-3; weak D call: TRBD1 (6 bases). The V end lost 6 bases, the J end lost 5 bases, and 14 bases lay between the germline ends. The CDR3 runs 14 residues. From germline, CDR1 is KGHDR and CDR2 SFDVKD.

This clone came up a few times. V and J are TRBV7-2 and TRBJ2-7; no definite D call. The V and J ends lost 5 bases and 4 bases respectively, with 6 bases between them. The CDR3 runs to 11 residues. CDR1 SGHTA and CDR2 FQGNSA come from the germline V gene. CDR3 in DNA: TGTGCCAGCAGCCGGTGGTACGAGCAGTACTTC. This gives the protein CASSRWYEQYF.

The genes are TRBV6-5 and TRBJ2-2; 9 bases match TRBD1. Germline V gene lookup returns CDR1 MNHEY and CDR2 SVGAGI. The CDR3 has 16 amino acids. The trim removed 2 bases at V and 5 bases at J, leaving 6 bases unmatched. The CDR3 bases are TGTGCCAGCAGTTACCCCAGACAGGGGGGTACCGGGGAGCTGTTTTTT. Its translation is CASSYPRQGGTGELFF.

The CDR3 loop is CASSQVSRTGVGEKLFF. CDR3 nucleotide sequence: TGTGCCAGCAGCCAAGTGAGTCGGACAGGAGTGGGAGAAAAACTGTTTTTT. This chain connects TRBV4-2 to TRBJ1-4; 7 bases match TRBD1. The CDR3 length is 17 residues. The J segment lost 8 bases and the V segment lost 1 base, leaving 13 bases of the junction unmatched. Germline CDR1 LGHNA, CDR2 YNFKEQ.

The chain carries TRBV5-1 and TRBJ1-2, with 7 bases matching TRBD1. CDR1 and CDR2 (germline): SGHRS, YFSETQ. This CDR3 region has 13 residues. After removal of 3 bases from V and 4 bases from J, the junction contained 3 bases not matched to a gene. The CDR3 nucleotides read TGCGCCAGCAGCTATGGACAGGTCTATGGCTACACCTTC. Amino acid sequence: CASSYGQVYGYTF.

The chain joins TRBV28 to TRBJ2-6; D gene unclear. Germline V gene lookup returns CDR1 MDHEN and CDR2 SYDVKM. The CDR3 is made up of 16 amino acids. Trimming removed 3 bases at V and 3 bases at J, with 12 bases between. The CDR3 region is CASSFPTSYGANVLTF. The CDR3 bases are TGTGCCAGCAGTTTCCCAACTTCCTATGGGGCCAACGTCCTGACTTTC. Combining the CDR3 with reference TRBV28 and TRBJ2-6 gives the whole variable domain DVKVTQSSRYLVKRTGEKVFLECVQDMDHENMFWYRQDPGLGLRLIYFSYDVKMKEKGDIPEGYSVSREKKERFSLILESASTNQTSMYLCASSFPTSYGANVLTFGAGSRLTVL.

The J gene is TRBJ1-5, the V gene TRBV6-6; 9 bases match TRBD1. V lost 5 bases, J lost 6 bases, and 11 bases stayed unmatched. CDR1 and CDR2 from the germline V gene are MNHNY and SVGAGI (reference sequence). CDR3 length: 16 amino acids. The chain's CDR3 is CASSLLQGARIQPQHF. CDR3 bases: TGTGCCAGCAGTCTACTACAGGGGGCGCGAATTCAGCCCCAGCATTTT.

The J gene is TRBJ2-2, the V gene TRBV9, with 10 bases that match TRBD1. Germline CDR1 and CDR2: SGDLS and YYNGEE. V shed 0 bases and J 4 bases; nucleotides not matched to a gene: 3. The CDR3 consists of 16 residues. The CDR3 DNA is TGTGCCAGCAGCGTAGGCGGGACAGGGGTCACCGGGGAGCTGTTTTTT. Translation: CASSVGGTGVTGELFF.

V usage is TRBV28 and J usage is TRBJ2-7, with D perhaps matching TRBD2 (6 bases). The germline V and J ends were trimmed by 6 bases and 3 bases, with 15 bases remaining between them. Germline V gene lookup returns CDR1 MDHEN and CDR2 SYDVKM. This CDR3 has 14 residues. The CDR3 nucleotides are TGTGCCAGCAGCTCCGGGGGACCCCTCTACGAGCAGTACTTC. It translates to CASSSGGPLYEQYF.

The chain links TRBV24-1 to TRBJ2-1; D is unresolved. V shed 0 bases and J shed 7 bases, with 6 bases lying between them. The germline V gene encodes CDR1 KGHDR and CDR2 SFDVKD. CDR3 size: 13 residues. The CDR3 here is CATSDLPFNEQFF. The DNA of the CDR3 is TGTGCCACCAGTGATTTGCCTTTTAATGAGCAGTTCTTC.

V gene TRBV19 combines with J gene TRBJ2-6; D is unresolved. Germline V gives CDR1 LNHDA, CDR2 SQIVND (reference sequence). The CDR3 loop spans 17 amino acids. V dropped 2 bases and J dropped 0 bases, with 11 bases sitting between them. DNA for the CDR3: TGTGCCAGTAGTATAAGTTACGGGTCCTCTGGGGCCAACGTCCTGACTTTC. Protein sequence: CASSISYGSSGANVLTF.